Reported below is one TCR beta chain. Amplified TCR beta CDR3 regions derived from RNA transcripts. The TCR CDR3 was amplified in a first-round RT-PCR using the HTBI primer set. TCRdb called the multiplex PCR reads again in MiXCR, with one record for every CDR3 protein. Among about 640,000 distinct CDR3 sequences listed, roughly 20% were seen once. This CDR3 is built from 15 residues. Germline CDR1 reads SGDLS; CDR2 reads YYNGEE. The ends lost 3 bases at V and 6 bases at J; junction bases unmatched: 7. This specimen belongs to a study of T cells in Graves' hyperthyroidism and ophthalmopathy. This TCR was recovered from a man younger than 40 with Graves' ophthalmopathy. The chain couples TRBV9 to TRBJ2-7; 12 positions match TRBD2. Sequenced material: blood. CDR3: CASSAGLAGLGEQYF. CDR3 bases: TGTGCCAGCAGCGCAGGACTAGCGGGGTTAGGCGAGCAGTACTTC.